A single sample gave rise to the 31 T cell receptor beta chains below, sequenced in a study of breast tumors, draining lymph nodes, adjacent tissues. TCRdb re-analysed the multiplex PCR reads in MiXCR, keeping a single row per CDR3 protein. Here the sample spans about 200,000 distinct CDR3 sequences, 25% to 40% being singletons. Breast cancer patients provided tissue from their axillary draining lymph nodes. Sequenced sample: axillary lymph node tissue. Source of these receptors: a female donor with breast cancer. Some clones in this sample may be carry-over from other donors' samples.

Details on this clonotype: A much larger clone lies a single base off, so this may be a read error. The CDR3 DNA sequence: TGCAGTGCTTATGCCCTAGCTTCGTCCTCCGAGCAGTACTTC. Amino acids: CSAYALASSSEQYF. J is TRBJ2-7 and V is TRBV20-1, with a possible D match to TRBD2 (5 bases). The CDR3 covers 14 residues. The germline V gene encodes CDR1 DFQATT and CDR2 SNEGSKA (reference sequence).

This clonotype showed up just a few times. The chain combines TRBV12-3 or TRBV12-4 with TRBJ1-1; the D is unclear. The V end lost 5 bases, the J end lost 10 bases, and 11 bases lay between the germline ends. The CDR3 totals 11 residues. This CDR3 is CASSRTEGAFF. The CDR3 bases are TGTGCCAGCAGTCGGACGGAAGGAGCTTTCTTT.

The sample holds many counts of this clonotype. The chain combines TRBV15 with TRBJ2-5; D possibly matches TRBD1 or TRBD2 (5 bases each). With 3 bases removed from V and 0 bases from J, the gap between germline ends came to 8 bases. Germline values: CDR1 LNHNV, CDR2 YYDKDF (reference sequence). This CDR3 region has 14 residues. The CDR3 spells CATSRGRYQETQYF. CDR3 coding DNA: TGTGCCACCAGCAGGGGACGGTACCAAGAGACCCAGTACTTC.

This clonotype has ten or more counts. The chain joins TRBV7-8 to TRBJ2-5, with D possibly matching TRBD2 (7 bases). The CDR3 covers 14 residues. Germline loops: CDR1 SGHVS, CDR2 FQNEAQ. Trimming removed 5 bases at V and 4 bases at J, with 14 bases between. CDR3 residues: CASSHGGGGETQYF. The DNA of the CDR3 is TGTGCCAGCAGCCATGGGGGCGGGGGAGAGACCCAGTACTTC.

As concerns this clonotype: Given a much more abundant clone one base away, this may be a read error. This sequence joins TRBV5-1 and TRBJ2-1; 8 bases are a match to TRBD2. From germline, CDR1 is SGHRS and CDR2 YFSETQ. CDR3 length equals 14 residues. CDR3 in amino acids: CTSSFGGGLNEQFF. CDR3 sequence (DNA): TGCACCAGCAGCTTCGGGGGGGGCTTAAATGAGCAGTTCTTC.

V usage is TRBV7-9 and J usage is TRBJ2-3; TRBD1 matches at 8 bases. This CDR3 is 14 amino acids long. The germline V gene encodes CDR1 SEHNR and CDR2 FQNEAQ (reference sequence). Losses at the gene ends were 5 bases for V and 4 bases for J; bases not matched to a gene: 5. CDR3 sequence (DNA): TGTGCCAGCAGCACTATCAGGGGGCCAGATACGCAGTATTTT. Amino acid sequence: CASSTIRGPDTQYF.

Written as DNA, the CDR3 is TGTGCCAGCAGCAGGGACAGGGGAGTCCCCACGCAGTATTTT. The encoded protein is CASSRDRGVPTQYF. This chain joins TRBV12-3 or TRBV12-4 and TRBJ2-3; 10 bases are a match to TRBD1. The CDR3 runs to 14 residues. V gave up 6 bases and J gave up 9 bases; unmatched junction bases: 9.

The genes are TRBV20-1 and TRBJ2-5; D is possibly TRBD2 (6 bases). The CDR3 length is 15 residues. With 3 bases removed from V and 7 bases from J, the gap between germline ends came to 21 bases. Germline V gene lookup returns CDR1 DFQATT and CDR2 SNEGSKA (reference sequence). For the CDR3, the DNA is TGCAGTGCTAGGGCCCCGACCGGGGGAGTTGGGACCCAGTACTTC. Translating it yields CSARAPTGGVGTQYF.

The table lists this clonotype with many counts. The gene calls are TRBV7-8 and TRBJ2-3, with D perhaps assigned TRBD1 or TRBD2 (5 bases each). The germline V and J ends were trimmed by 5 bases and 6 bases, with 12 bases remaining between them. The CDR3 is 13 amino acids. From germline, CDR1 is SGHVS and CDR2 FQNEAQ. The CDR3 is CASSRGGRDTQYF. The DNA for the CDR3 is TGTGCCAGCAGCCGTGGGGGTCGGGATACGCAGTATTTT.

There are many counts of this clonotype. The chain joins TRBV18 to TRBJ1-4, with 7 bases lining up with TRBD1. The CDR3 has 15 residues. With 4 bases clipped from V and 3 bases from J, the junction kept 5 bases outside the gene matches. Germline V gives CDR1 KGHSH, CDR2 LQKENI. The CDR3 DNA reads TGTGCCAGCTCACGCTCCGGGACAGCTAATGAAAAACTGTTTTTT. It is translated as CASSRSGTANEKLFF.

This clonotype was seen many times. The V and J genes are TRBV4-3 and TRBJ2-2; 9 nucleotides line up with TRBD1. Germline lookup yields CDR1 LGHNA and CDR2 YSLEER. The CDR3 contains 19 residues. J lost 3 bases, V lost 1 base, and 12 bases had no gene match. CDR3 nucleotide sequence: TGCGCCAGCAGCCAAGTAATACACAGGGGGCTGACGGACACCGGGGAGCTGTTTTTT. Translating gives CASSQVIHRGLTDTGELFF.

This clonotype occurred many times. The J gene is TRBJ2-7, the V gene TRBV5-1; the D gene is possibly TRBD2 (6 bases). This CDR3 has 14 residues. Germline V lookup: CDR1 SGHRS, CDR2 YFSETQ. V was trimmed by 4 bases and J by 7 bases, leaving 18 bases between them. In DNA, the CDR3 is TGCGCCAGCAGCCGGGACTCCGTTTGGGGAGAGCAGTACTTC. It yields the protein CASSRDSVWGEQYF.

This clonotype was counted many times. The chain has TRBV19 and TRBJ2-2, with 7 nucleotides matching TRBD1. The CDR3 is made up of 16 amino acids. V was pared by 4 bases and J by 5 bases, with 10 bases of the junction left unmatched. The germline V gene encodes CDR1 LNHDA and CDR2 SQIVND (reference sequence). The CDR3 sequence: CASSKQTGPETGELFF. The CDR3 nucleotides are TGTGCCAGTAGTAAACAGACAGGGCCGGAAACCGGGGAGCTGTTTTTT. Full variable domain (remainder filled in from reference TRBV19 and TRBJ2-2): DGGITQSPKYLFRKEGQNVTLSCEQNLNHDAMYWYRQDPGQGLRLIYYSQIVNDFQKGDIAEGYSVSREKKESFPLTVTSAQKNPTAFYLCASSKQTGPETGELFFGEGSRLTVL.

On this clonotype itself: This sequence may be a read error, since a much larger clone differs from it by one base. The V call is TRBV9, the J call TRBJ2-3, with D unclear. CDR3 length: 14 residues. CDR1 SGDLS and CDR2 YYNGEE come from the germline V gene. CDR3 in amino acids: CASSVGLHTDTQSF. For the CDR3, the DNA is TGTGCCAGCAGCGTAGGGCTACACACAGATACGCAGTCTTTT.

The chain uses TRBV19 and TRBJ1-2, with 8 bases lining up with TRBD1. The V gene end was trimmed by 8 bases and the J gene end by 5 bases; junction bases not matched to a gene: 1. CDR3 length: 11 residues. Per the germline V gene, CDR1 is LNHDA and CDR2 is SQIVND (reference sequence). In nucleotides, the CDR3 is TGTGCCAGTGGACAGGGATATGGCTACACCTTC. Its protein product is CASGQGYGYTF.

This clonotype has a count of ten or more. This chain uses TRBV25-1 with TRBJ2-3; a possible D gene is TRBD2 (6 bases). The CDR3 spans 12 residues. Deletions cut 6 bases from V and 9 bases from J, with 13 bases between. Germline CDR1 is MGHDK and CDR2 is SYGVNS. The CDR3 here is CASSARESTQYF. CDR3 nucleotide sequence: TGTGCCAGCAGCGCCCGGGAGTCAACGCAGTATTTT.

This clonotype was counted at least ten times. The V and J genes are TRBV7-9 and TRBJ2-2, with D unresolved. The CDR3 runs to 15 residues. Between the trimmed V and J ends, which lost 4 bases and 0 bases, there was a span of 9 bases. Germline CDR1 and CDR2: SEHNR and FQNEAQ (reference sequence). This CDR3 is CASSSTTANTGELFF. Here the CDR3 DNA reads TGTGCCAGCAGCTCAACAACAGCGAACACCGGGGAGCTGTTTTTT.

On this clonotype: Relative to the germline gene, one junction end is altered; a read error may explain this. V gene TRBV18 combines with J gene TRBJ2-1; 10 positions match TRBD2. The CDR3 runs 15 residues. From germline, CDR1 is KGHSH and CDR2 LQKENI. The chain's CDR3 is CASSPTAGGRNEQLF. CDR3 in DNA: TGTGCCAGCTCACCAACAGCGGGGGGGCGCAATGAGCAGCTCTTC.

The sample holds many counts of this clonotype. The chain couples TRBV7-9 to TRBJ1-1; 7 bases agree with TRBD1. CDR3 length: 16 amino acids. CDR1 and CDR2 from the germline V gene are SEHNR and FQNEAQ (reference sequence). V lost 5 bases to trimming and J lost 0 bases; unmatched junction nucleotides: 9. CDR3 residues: CASSTIRGKMNTEAFF. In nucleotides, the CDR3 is TGTGCCAGCAGCACTATCAGGGGGAAGATGAACACTGAAGCTTTCTTT.

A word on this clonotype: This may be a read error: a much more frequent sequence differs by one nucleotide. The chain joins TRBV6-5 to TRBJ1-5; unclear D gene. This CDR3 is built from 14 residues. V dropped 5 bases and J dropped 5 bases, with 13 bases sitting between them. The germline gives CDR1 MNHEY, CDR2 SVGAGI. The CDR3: CASSPSEGYQPQHF. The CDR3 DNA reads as TGTGCCAGCAGTCCCTCTGAGGGTTATCAGCCCCAGCATTTT.

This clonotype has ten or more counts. The CDR3 DNA sequence: TGTGCCAGCAGCAGTTGGGGTGTTCAAGAGACCCAGTACTTC. Its protein is CASSSWGVQETQYF. The genes are TRBV28 and TRBJ2-5; D is unclear. Germline CDR1 and CDR2: MDHEN and SYDVKM. The CDR3 is 14 residues long. Trimming stripped 6 bases from V and 2 bases from J, with 13 bases between.

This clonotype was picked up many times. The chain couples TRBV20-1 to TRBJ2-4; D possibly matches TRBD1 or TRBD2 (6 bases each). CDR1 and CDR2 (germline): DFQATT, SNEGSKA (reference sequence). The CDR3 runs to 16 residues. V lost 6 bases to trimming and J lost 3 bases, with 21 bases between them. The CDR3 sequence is CSATKGGTGVKNIQYF. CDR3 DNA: TGCAGTGCCACCAAGGGGGGCACGGGAGTCAAAAACATTCAGTACTTC.

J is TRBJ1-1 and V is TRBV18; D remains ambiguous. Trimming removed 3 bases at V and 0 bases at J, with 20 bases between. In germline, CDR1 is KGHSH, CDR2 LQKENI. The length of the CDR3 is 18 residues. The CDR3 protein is CASSPLPQTSGMNTEAFF. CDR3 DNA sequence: TGTGCCAGCTCACCTCTCCCCCAAACGTCGGGAATGAACACTGAAGCTTTCTTT.

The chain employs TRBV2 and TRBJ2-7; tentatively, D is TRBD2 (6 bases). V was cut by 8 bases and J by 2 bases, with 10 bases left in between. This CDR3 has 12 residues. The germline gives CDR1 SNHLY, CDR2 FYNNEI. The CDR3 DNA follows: TGTGCCAGCCTTAGCGGTCCCTACGAGCAGTACTTC. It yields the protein CASLSGPYEQYF.

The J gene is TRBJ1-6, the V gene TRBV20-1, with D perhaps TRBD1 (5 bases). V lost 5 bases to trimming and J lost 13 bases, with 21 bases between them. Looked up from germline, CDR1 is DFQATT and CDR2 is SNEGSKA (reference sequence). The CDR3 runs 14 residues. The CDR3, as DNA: TGCAGTGCTCGATCGACGGGACGCCAAAGTCCCCTCCACTTT. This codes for CSARSTGRQSPLHF.

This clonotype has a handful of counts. The CDR3 DNA reads TGTGCCAGCAGTTGGGGGGGGGGACTACTGAACACCGGGGAGCTGTTTTTT. Translation: CASSWGGGLLNTGELFF. The chain couples TRBV7-9 to TRBJ2-2; TRBD2 agrees at 7 bases. The germline gives CDR1 SEHNR, CDR2 FQNEAQ (reference sequence). This CDR3 spans 17 amino acids. J was trimmed by 1 base and V by 6 bases; bases with no gene match: 11.

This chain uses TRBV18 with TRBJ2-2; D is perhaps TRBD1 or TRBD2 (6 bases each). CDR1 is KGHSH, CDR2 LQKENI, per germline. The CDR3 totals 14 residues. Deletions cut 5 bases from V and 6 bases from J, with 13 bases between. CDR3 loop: CASSSRGDAGELFF. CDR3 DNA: TGTGCCAGCTCATCTAGGGGGGACGCCGGGGAGCTGTTTTTT.

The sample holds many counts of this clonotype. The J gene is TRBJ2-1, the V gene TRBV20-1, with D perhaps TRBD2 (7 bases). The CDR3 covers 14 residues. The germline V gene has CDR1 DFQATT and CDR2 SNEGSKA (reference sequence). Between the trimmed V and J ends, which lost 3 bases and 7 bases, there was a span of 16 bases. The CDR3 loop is CSASPGGPGNEQFF. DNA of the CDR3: TGCAGTGCTAGCCCCGGGGGGCCGGGGAATGAGCAGTTCTTC.

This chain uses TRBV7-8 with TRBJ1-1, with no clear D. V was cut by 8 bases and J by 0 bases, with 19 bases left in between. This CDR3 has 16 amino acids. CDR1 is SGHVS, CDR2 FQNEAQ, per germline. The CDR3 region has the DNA TGTGCCAGCCAACGTGGATCCCGCGTTTTGAACACTGAAGCTTTCTTT. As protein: CASQRGSRVLNTEAFF. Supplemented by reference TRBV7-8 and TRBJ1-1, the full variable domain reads GAGVSQSPRYKVAKRGQDVALRCDPISGHVSLFWYQQALGQGPEFLTYFQNEAQLDKSGLPSDRFFAERPEGSVSTLKIQRTQQEDSAVYLCASQRGSRVLNTEAFFGQGTRLTVV.

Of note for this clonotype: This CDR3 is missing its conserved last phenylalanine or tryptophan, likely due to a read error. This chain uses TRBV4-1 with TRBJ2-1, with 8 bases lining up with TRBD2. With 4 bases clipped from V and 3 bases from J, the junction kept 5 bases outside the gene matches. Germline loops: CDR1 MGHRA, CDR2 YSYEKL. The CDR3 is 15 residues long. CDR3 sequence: CASSPIAGSYNEQFL. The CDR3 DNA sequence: TGCGCCAGCAGCCCCATAGCGGGGAGCTACAATGAGCAGTTCCTC.

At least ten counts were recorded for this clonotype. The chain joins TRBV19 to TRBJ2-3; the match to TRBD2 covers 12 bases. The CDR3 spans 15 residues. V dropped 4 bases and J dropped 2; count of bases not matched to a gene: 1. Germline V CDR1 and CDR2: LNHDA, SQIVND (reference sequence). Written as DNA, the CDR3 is TGTGCCAGTAGTAGACTAGCGGGAGTCACAGATACGCAGTATTTT. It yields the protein CASSRLAGVTDTQYF.